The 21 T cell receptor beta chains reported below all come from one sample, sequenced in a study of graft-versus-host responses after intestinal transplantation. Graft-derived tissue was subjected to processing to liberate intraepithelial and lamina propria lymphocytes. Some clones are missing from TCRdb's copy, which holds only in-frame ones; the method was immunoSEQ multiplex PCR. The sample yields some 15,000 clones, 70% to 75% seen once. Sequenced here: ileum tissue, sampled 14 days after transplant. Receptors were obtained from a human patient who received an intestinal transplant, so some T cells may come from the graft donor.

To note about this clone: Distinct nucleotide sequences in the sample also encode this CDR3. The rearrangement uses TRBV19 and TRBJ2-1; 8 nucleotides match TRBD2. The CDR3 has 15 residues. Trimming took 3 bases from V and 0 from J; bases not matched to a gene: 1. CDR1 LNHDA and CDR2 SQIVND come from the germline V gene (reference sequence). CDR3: CASSISGSSYNEQFF. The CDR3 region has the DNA TGTGCCAGTAGTATCAGCGGGAGCTCCTACAATGAGCAGTTCTTC.

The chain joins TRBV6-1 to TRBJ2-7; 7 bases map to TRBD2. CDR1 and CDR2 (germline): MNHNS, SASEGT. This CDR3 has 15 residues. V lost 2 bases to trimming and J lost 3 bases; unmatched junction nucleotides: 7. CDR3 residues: CASSERAGEYYEQYF. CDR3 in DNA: TGTGCCAGCAGTGAACGGGCGGGAGAATACTACGAGCAGTACTTC.

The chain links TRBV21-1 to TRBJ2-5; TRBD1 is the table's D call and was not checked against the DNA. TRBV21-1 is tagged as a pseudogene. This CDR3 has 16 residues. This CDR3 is CASSLGEEGAVETQYF. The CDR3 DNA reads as TGTGCCAGCAGCCTCGGAGAGGAAGGGGCGGTGGAGACCCAGTACTTC.

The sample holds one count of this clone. In DNA, the CDR3 is TGTGCCAGCAGTTACAGGGGGAACACTGAAGCTTTCTTT. Its translation: CASSYRGNTEAFF. This chain links TRBV2 with TRBJ1-1; TRBD1 aligns across 7 bases. This CDR3 contains 13 residues. Germline loops: CDR1 SNHLY, CDR2 FYNNEI. With 5 bases clipped from V and 1 base from J, the junction kept 1 base outside the gene matches.

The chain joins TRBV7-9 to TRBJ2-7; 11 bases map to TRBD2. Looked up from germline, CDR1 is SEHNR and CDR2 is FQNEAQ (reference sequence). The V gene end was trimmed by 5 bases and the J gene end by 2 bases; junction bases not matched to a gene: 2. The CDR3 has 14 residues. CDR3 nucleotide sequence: TGTGCCAGCAGCACTAGCGGGAGAGCCTACGAGCAGTACTTC. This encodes CASSTSGRAYEQYF.

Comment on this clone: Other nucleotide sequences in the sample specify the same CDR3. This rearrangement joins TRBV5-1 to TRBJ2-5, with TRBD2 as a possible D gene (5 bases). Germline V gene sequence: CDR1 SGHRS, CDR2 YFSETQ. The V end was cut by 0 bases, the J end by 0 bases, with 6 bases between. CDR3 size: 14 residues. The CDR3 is CASSLGTYQETQYF. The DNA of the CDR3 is TGCGCCAGCAGCTTGGGGACTTACCAAGAGACCCAGTACTTC.

CDR3 sequence: CASSYLAGGGSHEQFF. DNA for the CDR3: TGTGCCAGCAGCTACCTAGCGGGAGGAGGGTCTCATGAGCAGTTCTTC. V usage is TRBV13 and J usage is TRBJ2-1; 11 bases line up with TRBD2. Trimming removed 4 bases from V and 8 bases from J; junction bases left unmatched: 10. The CDR3 consists of 16 residues. Germline V lookup: CDR1 PRHDT, CDR2 FYEKMQ (reference sequence). The whole variable domain, filled in from reference TRBV13 and TRBJ2-1, reads AAGVIQSPRHLIKEKRETATLKCYPIPRHDTVYWYQQGPGQDPQFLISFYEKMQSDKGSIPDRFSAQQFSDYHSELNMSSLELGDSALYFCASSYLAGGGSHEQFFGPGTRLTVL.

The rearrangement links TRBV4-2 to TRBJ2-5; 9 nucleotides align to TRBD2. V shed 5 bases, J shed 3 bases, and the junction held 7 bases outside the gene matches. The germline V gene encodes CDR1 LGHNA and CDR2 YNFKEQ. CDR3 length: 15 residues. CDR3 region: CASSSLAGVKETQYF. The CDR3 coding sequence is TGTGCCAGCAGCTCCTTAGCGGGGGTCAAAGAGACCCAGTACTTC.

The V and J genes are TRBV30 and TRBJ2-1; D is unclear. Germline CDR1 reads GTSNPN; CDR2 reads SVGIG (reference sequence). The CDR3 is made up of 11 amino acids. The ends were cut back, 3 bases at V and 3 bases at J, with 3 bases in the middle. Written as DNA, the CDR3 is TGTGCCTGGAGAGACTACAATGAGCAGTTCTTC. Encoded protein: CAWRDYNEQFF.

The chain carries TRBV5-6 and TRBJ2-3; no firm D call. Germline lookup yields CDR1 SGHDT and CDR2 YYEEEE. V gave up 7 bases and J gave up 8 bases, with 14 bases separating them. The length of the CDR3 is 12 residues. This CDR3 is CASGPGHITQYF. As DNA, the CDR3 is TGTGCCAGCGGCCCCGGTCACATTACGCAGTATTTT.

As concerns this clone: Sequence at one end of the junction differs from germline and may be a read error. Here the CDR3 reads CASSIGTGGYNEQFF. Written as DNA, the CDR3 is TGTGCCAGTAGCATAGGGACAGGGGGATACAATGAGCAGTTCTTC. The chain employs TRBV19 and TRBJ2-1; 11 bases align to TRBD1. Germline V lookup: CDR1 LNHDA, CDR2 SQIVND (reference sequence). The CDR3 spans 15 residues.

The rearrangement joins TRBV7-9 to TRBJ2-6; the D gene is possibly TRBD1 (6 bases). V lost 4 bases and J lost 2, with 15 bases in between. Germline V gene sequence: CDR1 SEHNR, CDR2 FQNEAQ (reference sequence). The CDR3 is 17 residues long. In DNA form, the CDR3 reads TGTGCCAGCAGCTCTTCCGAAGCAGGGGCTGGGGCCAACGTCCTGACTTTC. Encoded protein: CASSSSEAGAGANVLTF.

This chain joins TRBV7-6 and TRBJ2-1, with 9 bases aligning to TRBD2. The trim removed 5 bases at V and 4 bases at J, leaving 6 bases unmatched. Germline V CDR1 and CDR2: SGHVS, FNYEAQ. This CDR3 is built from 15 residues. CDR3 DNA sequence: TGTGCCAGCAGCGTCTCGACTAGCGGATACAATGAGCAGTTCTTC. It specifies CASSVSTSGYNEQFF.

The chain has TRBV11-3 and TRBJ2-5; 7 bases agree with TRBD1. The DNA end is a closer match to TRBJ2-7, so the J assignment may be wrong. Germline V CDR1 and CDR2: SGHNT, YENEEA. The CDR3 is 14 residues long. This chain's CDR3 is CASSSHDRAYEQYF. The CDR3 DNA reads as TGTGCCAGCAGCTCCCATGACAGGGCCTACGAGCAGTACTTC.

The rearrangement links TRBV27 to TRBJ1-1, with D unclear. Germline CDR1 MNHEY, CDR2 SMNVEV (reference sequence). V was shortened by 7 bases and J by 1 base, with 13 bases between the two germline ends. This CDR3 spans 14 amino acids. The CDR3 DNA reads TGTGCCAGCAACGGCGGGATAACGAACACTGAAGCTTTCTTT. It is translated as CASNGGITNTEAFF.

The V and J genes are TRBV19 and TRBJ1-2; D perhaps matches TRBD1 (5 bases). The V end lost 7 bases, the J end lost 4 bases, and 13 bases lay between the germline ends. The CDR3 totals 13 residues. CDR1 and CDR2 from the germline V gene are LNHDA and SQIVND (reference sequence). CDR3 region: CASTDTFLYGYTF. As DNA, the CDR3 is TGTGCCAGTACGGACACATTTCTCTATGGCTACACCTTC.

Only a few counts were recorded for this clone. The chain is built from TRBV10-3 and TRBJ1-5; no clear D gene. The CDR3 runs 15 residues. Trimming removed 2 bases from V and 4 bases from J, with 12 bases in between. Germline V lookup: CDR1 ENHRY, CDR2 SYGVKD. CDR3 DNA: TGTGCCATCAGTGAGCGGAGTCAGCCTAATCAGCCCCAGCATTTT. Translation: CAISERSQPNQPQHF.

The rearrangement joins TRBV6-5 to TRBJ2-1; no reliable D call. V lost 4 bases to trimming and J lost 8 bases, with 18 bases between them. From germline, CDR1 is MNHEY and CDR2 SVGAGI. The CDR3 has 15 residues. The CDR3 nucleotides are TGTGCCAGCAGTTCATCTATCTATTTCTTTGATGAGCAGTTCTTC. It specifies CASSSSIYFFDEQFF.

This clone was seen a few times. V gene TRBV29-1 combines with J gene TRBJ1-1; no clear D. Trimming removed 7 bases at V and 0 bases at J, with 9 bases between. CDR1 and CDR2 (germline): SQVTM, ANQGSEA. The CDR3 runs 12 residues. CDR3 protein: CSASRMNTEAFF. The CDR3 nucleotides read TGCAGCGCCTCTAGGATGAACACTGAAGCTTTCTTT. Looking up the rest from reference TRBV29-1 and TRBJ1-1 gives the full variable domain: SAVISQKPSRDICQRGTSLTIQCQVDSQVTMMFWYRQQPGQSLTLIATANQGSEATYESGFVIDKFPISRPNLTFSTLTVSNMSPEDSSIYLCSASRMNTEAFFGQGTRLTVV.

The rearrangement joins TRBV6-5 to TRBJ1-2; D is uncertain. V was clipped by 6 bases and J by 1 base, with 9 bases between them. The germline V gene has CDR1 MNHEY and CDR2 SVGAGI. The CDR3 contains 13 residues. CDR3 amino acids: CASSLTINYGYTF. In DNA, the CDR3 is TGTGCCAGCAGCCTAACTATTAACTATGGCTACACCTTC.

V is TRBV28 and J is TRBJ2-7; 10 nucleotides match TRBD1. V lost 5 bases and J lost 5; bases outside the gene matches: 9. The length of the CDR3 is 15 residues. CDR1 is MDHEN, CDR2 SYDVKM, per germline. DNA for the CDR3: TGTGCCAGCAGTCCCGCCGGGACAGGGGTCCACGAGCAGTACTTC. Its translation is CASSPAGTGVHEQYF.